The 20 T cell receptor beta chains presented below share a single source sample, sequenced in a study of blood T cell repertoires in COVID-19. The assay was immunoSEQ multiplex PCR, and TCRdb's table has in-frame clones only and misses some. This table holds approximately 180,000 clones, roughly 84% found once. Specimen: peripheral blood. The receptors here all came from a woman aged 40 to 50 with COVID-19, enrolled during active disease.

The chain has TRBV27 and TRBJ2-5, with 9 bases matching TRBD2. Looked up from germline, CDR1 is MNHEY and CDR2 is SMNVEV (reference sequence). Trimming took 5 bases from V and 4 from J; bases not matched to a gene: 17. The CDR3 is 18 amino acids. DNA of the CDR3: TGTGCCAGCAGTCCAGCACTCTTAGCGGGAGAAAGAGGAGAGACCCAGTACTTC. This encodes CASSPALLAGERGETQYF.

The rearrangement joins TRBV28 to TRBJ1-5, with D perhaps TRBD1 (6 bases). Trimming stripped 7 bases from V and 1 base from J, with 17 bases between. The germline V gene has CDR1 MDHEN and CDR2 SYDVKM. The CDR3 consists of 16 residues. The CDR3 DNA reads TGTGCCAGCACCCTAAGGGGGGGGCTGAGCAATCAGCCCCAGCATTTT. Translating it yields CASTLRGGLSNQPQHF.

The chain has TRBV5-1 and TRBJ1-5, with 7 bases identical to TRBD1. With V trimmed by 3 bases and J by 5 bases, 8 bases remained unmatched. The CDR3 extends over 15 amino acids. Germline V gene lookup returns CDR1 SGHRS and CDR2 YFSETQ. The CDR3 coding sequence is TGCGCCAGCAGCTCAGGGACAGAAGGGGATCAGCCCCAGCATTTT. It codes for CASSSGTEGDQPQHF.

In this sample, this clone turned up once. This chain connects TRBV2 to TRBJ1-6; D is ambiguous. V was shortened by 5 bases and J by 6 bases, with 8 bases between the two germline ends. This CDR3 is 13 amino acids long. Per germline, CDR1 SNHLY and CDR2 FYNNEI. CDR3 nucleotides: TGTGCCAGCAGTAAAGGCGGTAATTCACCCCTCCACTTT. Translating it yields CASSKGGNSPLHF.

V gene TRBV10-1 combines with J gene TRBJ2-7, with D possibly matching TRBD1 (7 bases). Germline loops: CDR1 WNHNN, CDR2 SYGVQD (reference sequence). Trimming cost V 4 bases and J 5 bases, with 21 bases left between them. CDR3 length: 16 residues. CDR3 nucleotide sequence: TGCGCCAGCAGTGGTGGAGGGACCCAAGGGGGCCACGAGCAGTACTTC. Amino acids: CASSGGGTQGGHEQYF.

J is TRBJ2-1 and V is TRBV7-3; tentatively, D is TRBD1 (6 bases). Trimming took off 2 bases at V and 0 bases at J, with 11 bases between the two ends. The germline V gene encodes CDR1 SGHTA and CDR2 FQGTGA. CDR3 length: 16 amino acids. The CDR3 loop reads CASSLWGRSSYNEQFF. The CDR3 DNA follows: TGTGCCAGCAGCTTATGGGGGCGGAGCTCCTACAATGAGCAGTTCTTC.

The V and J genes are TRBV21-1 and TRBJ1-5; TRBD1 is taken as the D call from the table, unchecked against the DNA. TRBV21-1 is termed a pseudogene. The CDR3 runs to 16 residues. CDR3 sequence reads: CASSKEETGFNQPQHF. DNA of the CDR3: TGTGCCAGCAGCAAAGAGGAGACAGGGTTCAATCAGCCCCAGCATTTT.

The chain is built from TRBV28 and TRBJ1-3; D might be TRBD1 (6 bases). This CDR3 spans 17 amino acids. The V gene's germline CDR1 is MDHEN and CDR2 SYDVKM. Trimming shortened V by 4 bases and J by 4 bases, and 20 bases separated the two germline ends. The CDR3 loop reads CASSSMTGLHEGNTIYF. CDR3 in DNA: TGTGCCAGCAGTTCTATGACAGGTCTTCATGAAGGAAACACCATATATTTT.

The V gene is TRBV27, the J gene TRBJ1-2; maybe TRBD1 (6 bases). The germline V and J ends were trimmed by 5 bases and 4 bases, with 11 bases remaining between them. Germline-derived CDR1 and CDR2 are MNHEY and SMNVEV (reference sequence). CDR3 size: 13 residues. CDR3 in amino acids: CASSGGGFYGYTF. The CDR3 DNA follows: TGTGCCAGCAGTGGGGGGGGCTTCTATGGCTACACCTTC.

Worth noting for this clone: Germline is not matched at one junction end, which may reflect a read error. V usage is TRBV29-1 and J usage is TRBJ2-4; possible D gene TRBD2, 6 bases. CDR1 SQVTM and CDR2 ANQGSEA come from the germline V gene. This CDR3 contains 11 residues. CDR3 DNA sequence: TGCAGCGTTGAAAGTGCGGGGTTCGCTTCCTTC. Protein product: CSVESAGFASF.

The chain links TRBV11-3 to TRBJ2-1; TRBD2 aligns across 7 bases. After removal of 2 bases from V and 6 bases from J, the junction contained 10 bases not matched to a gene. Per germline, CDR1 SGHNT and CDR2 YENEEA. The CDR3 consists of 16 residues. The CDR3 nucleotides read TGTGCCAGCAGCTTAAGGGCGGCCACGGGGGGCAATGAGCAGTTCTTC. This gives the protein CASSLRAATGGNEQFF.

The chain recombines TRBV7-3 with TRBJ1-2; D is undetermined. Between the trimmed V and J ends, which lost 5 bases and 1 base, there was a span of 8 bases. This CDR3 region has 13 residues. Germline CDR1 is SGHTA and CDR2 is FQGTGA. The CDR3 loop is CASSQQSNYGYTF. Written as DNA, the CDR3 is TGTGCCAGCAGCCAACAGAGTAACTATGGCTACACCTTC.

V and J are TRBV10-2 and TRBJ2-3, with TRBD2 matching 13 bases. The V segment lost 7 bases and the J segment 1 base; nucleotides outside the gene matches: 2. The CDR3 spans 15 residues. Germline lookup yields CDR1 WSHSY and CDR2 SAAADI. CDR3 in amino acids: CASNGLAGGTDTQYF. DNA for the CDR3: TGCGCCAGCAACGGACTAGCGGGAGGCACAGATACGCAGTATTTT.

The chain couples TRBV11-3 to TRBJ2-3, with a tentative D call TRBD2 (5 bases). The length of the CDR3 is 15 residues. V lost 5 bases to trimming and J lost 1 base, with 13 bases between them. Germline V gene data show CDR1 as SGHNT and CDR2 as YENEEA. The CDR3 sequence is CASSPDSHRTDTQYF. In nucleotides, the CDR3 is TGTGCCAGCAGCCCGGACTCGCACCGCACAGATACGCAGTATTTT. The whole variable domain, remainder taken from reference TRBV11-3 and TRBJ2-3, is EAGVVQSPRYKIIEKKQPVAFWCNPISGHNTLYWYLQNLGQGPELLIRYENEEAVDDSQLPKDRFSAERLKGVDSTLKIQPAELGDSAVYLCASSPDSHRTDTQYFGPGTRLTVL.

V usage is TRBV3-1 (or the pseudogene TRBV3-2) and J usage is TRBJ2-1; 11 bases map to TRBD1. The junction had 9 bases not matched to a gene; V was cut back by 3 bases and J by 2 bases. Germline V gives CDR1 LGHDT, CDR2 YNNKEL (reference sequence). The CDR3 contains 18 residues. The CDR3 spells CASSHGPGQGVAYNEQFF. CDR3 sequence (DNA): TGTGCCAGCAGCCACGGGCCGGGACAGGGGGTCGCCTACAATGAGCAGTTCTTC.

This clone was seen only a few times. This sequence joins TRBV28 and TRBJ2-3, with 9 nucleotides matching TRBD2. The germline CDR1 and CDR2 sequences are MDHEN and SYDVKM. This CDR3 has 15 amino acids. The ends lost 6 bases at V and 3 bases at J; junction bases unmatched: 7. CDR3 coding DNA: TGTGCCAGCAGCCCCGATACTAGCGGGACAGATACGCAGTATTTT. It specifies CASSPDTSGTDTQYF.

The chain has TRBV7-3 and TRBJ2-7, with a weak D call TRBD2 (5 bases). Germline loops: CDR1 SGHTA, CDR2 FQGTGA. Trimming took 5 bases from V and 0 from J, leaving 17 bases between them. This CDR3 has 16 residues. CDR3 sequence (DNA): TGTGCCAGCAGCGTTGCTAGCTTCGGTGTCTCCTACGAGCAGTACTTC. Protein product: CASSVASFGVSYEQYF.

This sequence joins TRBV5-4 and TRBJ2-3; weak D call: TRBD1 (5 bases). The length of the CDR3 is 13 residues. From germline, CDR1 is SGHNT and CDR2 YYREEE (reference sequence). V was clipped by 5 bases and J by 1 base, with 8 bases between them. The CDR3 here is CASSTTGTDTQYF. The DNA of the CDR3 is TGTGCCAGCAGTACGACAGGCACAGATACGCAGTATTTT.

This chain connects TRBV5-1 to TRBJ2-7; TRBD2 is a possible D gene (5 bases). Trimming removed 4 bases at V and 3 bases at J, with 14 bases between. The CDR3 totals 14 residues. Germline V gene sequence: CDR1 SGHRS, CDR2 YFSETQ. CDR3 region: CASSPGSNFYEQYF. CDR3 nucleotides: TGCGCCAGCAGCCCGGGGAGCAACTTCTACGAGCAGTACTTC.

In nucleotides, the CDR3 is TGTGCCAGTAATGACGCCCCGGGACAGGATCAGCCCCAGCATTTT. This gives the protein CASNDAPGQDQPQHF. The chain has TRBV19 and TRBJ1-5; 8 nucleotides agree with TRBD1. Germline V gene sequence: CDR1 LNHDA, CDR2 SQIVND (reference sequence). The CDR3 consists of 15 residues. V was pared by 7 bases and J by 5 bases, with 10 bases of the junction left unmatched.